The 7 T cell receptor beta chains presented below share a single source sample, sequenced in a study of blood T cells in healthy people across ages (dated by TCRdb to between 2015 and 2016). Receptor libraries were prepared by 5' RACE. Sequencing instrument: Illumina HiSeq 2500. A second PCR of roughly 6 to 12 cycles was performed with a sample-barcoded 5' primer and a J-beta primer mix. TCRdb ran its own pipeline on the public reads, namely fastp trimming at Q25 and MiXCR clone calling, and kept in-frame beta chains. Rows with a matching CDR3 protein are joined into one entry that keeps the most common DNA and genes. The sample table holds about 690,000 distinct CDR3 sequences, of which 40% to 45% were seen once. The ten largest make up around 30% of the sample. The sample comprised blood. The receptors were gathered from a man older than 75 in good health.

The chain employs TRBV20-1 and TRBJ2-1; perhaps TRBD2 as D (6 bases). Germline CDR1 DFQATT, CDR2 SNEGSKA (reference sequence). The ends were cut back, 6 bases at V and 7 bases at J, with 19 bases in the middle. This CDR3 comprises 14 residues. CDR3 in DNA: TGCAGTGCCCTGATTAGCTGGAGGGCAAATGAGCAGTTCTTC. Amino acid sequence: CSALISWRANEQFF.

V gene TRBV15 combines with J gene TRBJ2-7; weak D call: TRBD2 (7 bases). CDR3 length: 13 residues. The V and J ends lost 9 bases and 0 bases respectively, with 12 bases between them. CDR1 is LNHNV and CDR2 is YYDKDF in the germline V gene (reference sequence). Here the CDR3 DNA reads TGTGCCACACAGGGAGGGTTCTCCTACGAGCAGTACTTC. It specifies CATQGGFSYEQYF.

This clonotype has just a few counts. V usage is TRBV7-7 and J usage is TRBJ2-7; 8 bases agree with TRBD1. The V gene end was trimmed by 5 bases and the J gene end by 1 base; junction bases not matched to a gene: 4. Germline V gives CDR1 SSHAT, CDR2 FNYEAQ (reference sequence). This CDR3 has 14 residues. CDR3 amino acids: CASSPTGESYEQYF. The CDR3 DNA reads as TGTGCCAGCAGCCCGACAGGGGAATCCTACGAGCAGTACTTC.

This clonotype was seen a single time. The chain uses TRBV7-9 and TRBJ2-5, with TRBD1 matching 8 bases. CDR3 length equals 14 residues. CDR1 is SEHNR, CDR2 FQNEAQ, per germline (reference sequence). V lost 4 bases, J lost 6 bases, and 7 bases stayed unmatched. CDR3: CASSYDRGRKTQYF. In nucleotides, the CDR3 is TGTGCCAGCAGCTACGACAGGGGCCGAAAGACCCAGTACTTC.

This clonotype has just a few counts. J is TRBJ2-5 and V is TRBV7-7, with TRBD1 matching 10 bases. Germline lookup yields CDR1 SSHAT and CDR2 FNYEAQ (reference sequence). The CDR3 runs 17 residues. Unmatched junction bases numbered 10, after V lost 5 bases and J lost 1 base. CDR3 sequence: CASSITADRGLQETQYF. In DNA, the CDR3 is TGTGCCAGCAGCATAACCGCCGACAGGGGGCTCCAAGAGACCCAGTACTTC.

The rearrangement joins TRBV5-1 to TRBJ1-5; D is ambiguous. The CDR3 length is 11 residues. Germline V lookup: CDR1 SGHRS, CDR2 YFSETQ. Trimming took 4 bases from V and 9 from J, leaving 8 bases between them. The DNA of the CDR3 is TGCGCCAGCAGCCCAAATGGGCCCCAGCATTTT. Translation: CASSPNGPQHF.

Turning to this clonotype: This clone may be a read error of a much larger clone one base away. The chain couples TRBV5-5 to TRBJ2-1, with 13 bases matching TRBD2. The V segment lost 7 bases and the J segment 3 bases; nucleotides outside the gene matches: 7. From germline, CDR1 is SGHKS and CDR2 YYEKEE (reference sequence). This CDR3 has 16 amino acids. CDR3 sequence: CASGLGLAGDYNEQFF. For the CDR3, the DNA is TGTGCCAGCGGCCTTGGACTAGCGGGAGACTACAATGAGCAGTTCTTC.